This passage covers 13 T cell receptor beta chains from one sample sequenced in a study of blood T cell repertoires in COVID-19 (dated by TCRdb to 2020 to 2021). The library was prepared using the immunoSEQ multiplex PCR assay. TCRdb retrieved this table from immuneACCESS and kept in-frame rearrangements only. Not all clones are present; in checked studies, unresolved V genes account for under half, and no reason is known for the remainder. The sample contains 200,000 to 250,000 clones, roughly 80% of them found a single time. The leading ten clones occupy about 3.2% of the sample. Sequencing input: peripheral blood. The receptor set was obtained from a woman aged 18-35 years with acute or convalescent COVID-19.

This sequence joins TRBV6-5 and TRBJ2-1; D unclear. V lost 10 bases to trimming and J lost 6 bases, with 19 bases between them. Germline loops: CDR1 MNHEY, CDR2 SVGAGI. The CDR3 totals 14 residues. The CDR3 is CATSRSLLFNEQFF. The DNA of the CDR3 is TGTGCCACATCTAGGTCCCTCCTGTTCAATGAGCAGTTCTTC.

V gene TRBV28 combines with J gene TRBJ1-6; 7 bases fit TRBD1. This CDR3 contains 17 residues. CDR1 and CDR2 from the germline V gene are MDHEN and SYDVKM. The ends lost 4 bases at V and 5 bases at J; junction bases unmatched: 11. Here the CDR3 reads CASSWSPGQINNSPLHF. The CDR3 DNA reads TGTGCCAGCAGTTGGAGTCCGGGACAGATCAATAATTCACCCCTCCACTTT.

The chain's CDR3 is CASSPQPPGTESHEQYF. The DNA for the CDR3 is TGTGCCAGCAGCCCTCAGCCTCCCGGGACAGAAAGCCACGAGCAGTACTTC. The V call is TRBV5-6, the J call TRBJ2-7; 7 bases agree with TRBD1. CDR3 length: 17 residues. Germline V gene lookup returns CDR1 SGHDT and CDR2 YYEEEE. Trimming took 4 bases from V and 5 from J; bases not matched to a gene: 18.

This clone came up a few times. The CDR3 spells CASSLPRQGDTEAFF. The CDR3 DNA is TGTGCCAGCAGCCTCCCCCGACAGGGGGACACTGAAGCTTTCTTT. The chain links TRBV4-2 to TRBJ1-1, with 9 bases identical to TRBD1. The CDR3 contains 15 residues. The V gene end was trimmed by 4 bases and the J gene end by 3 bases; junction bases not matched to a gene: 6. The germline gives CDR1 LGHNA, CDR2 YNFKEQ.

With respect to this clone: One end of the junction is discordant with germline, which a read error may explain. The CDR3 DNA sequence: TGTGCCAGCAGTTTGACAGGGGTGGGCAACCAGCCCCAGCATTTT. Amino acids: CASSLTGVGNQPQHF. This rearrangement joins TRBV6-5 to TRBJ1-5, with TRBD1 identical over 8 bases. CDR1 is MNHEY and CDR2 is SVGAGI in the germline V gene. This CDR3 has 15 residues.

The gene calls are TRBV28 and TRBJ2-5; TRBD1 agrees at 8 bases. This CDR3 comprises 13 residues. CDR1 MDHEN and CDR2 SYDVKM come from the germline V gene. V dropped 6 bases and J dropped 2; count of bases not matched to a gene: 2. The DNA for the CDR3 is TGTGCCAGCAGAGGGACAGGTCAAGAGACCCAGTACTTC. Encoded protein: CASRGTGQETQYF.

The gene calls are TRBV29-1 and TRBJ1-1; D gene unclear. Germline-derived CDR1 and CDR2 are SQVTM and ANQGSEA. The germline V and J ends were trimmed by 4 bases and 8 bases, with 8 bases remaining between them. This CDR3 has 10 residues. CDR3 nucleotide sequence: TGCAGCGTTGTGGAGGTGGAAGCTTTCTTT. This gives the protein CSVVEVEAFF.

The chain combines TRBV20-1 with TRBJ2-7, with 9 bases that match TRBD2. The CDR3 has 14 residues. Germline V gives CDR1 DFQATT, CDR2 SNEGSKA (reference sequence). Trimming removed 3 bases from V and 2 bases from J; junction bases left unmatched: 5. CDR3 bases: TGCAGTGCTAGTGGGGCTAGCGGGACCTACGAGCAGTACTTC. It encodes CSASGASGTYEQYF.

The V and J genes are TRBV5-6 and TRBJ1-1; 9 bases are shared with TRBD1. Unmatched junction bases numbered 3, after V lost 2 bases and J lost 1 base. Germline-derived CDR1 and CDR2 are SGHDT and YYEEEE. The CDR3 has 15 amino acids. The CDR3 region is CASSFRDRANTEAFF. The DNA for the CDR3 is TGTGCCAGCAGCTTCAGGGACAGGGCGAACACTGAAGCTTTCTTT.

This clone showed up just a few times. The gene calls are TRBV6-5 and TRBJ1-2, with D possibly matching TRBD1 (6 bases). Germline V lookup: CDR1 MNHEY, CDR2 SVGAGI. CDR3 length: 14 residues. V shed 1 base and J shed 2 bases, with 8 bases lying between them. The CDR3 spells CASSYWTANYGYTF. Written as DNA, the CDR3 is TGTGCCAGCAGTTACTGGACAGCCAACTATGGCTACACCTTC.

The chain employs TRBV3-1 (or the pseudogene TRBV3-2) and TRBJ2-5; D might be TRBD1 (6 bases). Deletions cut 3 bases from V and 1 base from J, with 6 bases between. CDR1 is LGHDT and CDR2 is YNNKEL in the germline V gene (reference sequence). The CDR3 is 13 amino acids. The CDR3 loop is CASSQGAQETQYF. CDR3 DNA sequence: TGTGCCAGCAGCCAGGGGGCCCAAGAGACCCAGTACTTC.

The gene calls are TRBV25-1 and TRBJ2-5; D gene uncertain. Germline V gene lookup returns CDR1 MGHDK and CDR2 SYGVNS. This CDR3 comprises 14 residues. V lost 1 base to trimming and J lost 1 base, with 7 bases between them. This CDR3 reads CASSESNSQETQYF. The CDR3 nucleotides are TGTGCCAGCAGTGAATCAAACAGCCAAGAGACCCAGTACTTC.

The rearrangement uses TRBV18 and TRBJ1-2; D remains ambiguous. Germline CDR1 KGHSH, CDR2 LQKENI. This CDR3 contains 14 residues. Trimming stripped 3 bases from V and 5 bases from J, with 13 bases between. The CDR3 nucleotides are TGTGCCAGCTCACCCTCAGAGGGAAGGTATGGCTACACCTTC. This gives the protein CASSPSEGRYGYTF.